This T cell receptor beta chain was sequenced for a study of cytomegalovirus exposure and HLA in healthy donors. The CDR3 runs 14 residues. After removal of 0 bases from V and 5 bases from J, the junction contained 3 bases not matched to a gene. Germline CDR1 and CDR2: SGDLS and YYNGEE. Whole-study findings and limits: The study flagged approximately 180 TCR beta chains as cytomegalovirus-associated. The classifier reportedly diagnosed cytomegalovirus status with high sensitivity and specificity. Most TCR sequences showed up rarely, but some public TCRs showed up in many donors. In vitro confirmation showed three CMV-associated chains to be CMV antigen specific.

To note about this clone: As yet, its antigen is unknown.

The data were produced by immunoSEQ multiplex PCR, yet TCRdb's version contains in-frame clones alone and is incomplete. This table has some 98,000 clones, roughly nine tenths appearing once. The rearrangement links TRBV9 to TRBJ1-2; 8 bases map to TRBD1. The sequenced material came from PBMCs. The TCR comes from a woman aged 25 to 39 in good health and CMV-seronegative. Written as DNA, the CDR3 is TGTGCCAGCAGCGTAGAAGACAGGGGTTATGGCTACACCTTC. Translated: CASSVEDRGYGYTF.